This T cell receptor (beta chain) comes out of a study of OX40 agonist ivuxolimab in advanced cancers. TCRdb's table, derived via immunoSEQ multiplex PCR, lists solely in-frame clones and lacks some. The data contain over 20,000 clones, around 84% of them singletons. CDR1 is SGHNT and CDR2 is YENEEA in the germline V gene. The V gene lost 1 base and the J gene lost 0 bases, with 6 bases spanning the gap. This CDR3 comprises 14 residues. The V gene is TRBV11-3, the J gene TRBJ1-1; D not resolved. This receptor was identified in an adult with an advanced solid tumor such as melanoma, head and neck, liver or kidney cancer. Sequencing used CD4+ or CD8+ T cells sorted from blood, obtained in a trial of the OX40 agonist ivuxolimab. CDR3 bases: TGTGCCAGCAGCTTAGGTCGGGTGAACACTGAAGCTTTCTTT. Protein sequence: CASSLGRVNTEAFF.